This T cell receptor (beta chain) appears in the sequencing data of a study of T cell responses to AZD1222 COVID-19 vaccine. Only in-frame clones appear in the TCRdb table, and some are missing; sequencing was by immunoSEQ multiplex PCR. This sample carries 120,000 to 150,000 clones, over 75% of them seen once, and the ten largest clones take under 7%. About this clone itself: No antigen is known for it.

Study-level points and caveats: Nearly half of spike-specific TCRs reportedly target variant regions that are unmutated in the B.1.351 and B.1.1.7 variants. Donors were mostly white British, more females; clonal diversity possibly underestimated. Just six AZD1222 recipients tested seropositive at baseline.

The V gene lost 1 base and the J gene lost 7 bases, with 14 bases spanning the gap. The length of the CDR3 is 15 residues. Germline CDR1 SGHTA, CDR2 FQGNSA. V gene TRBV7-2 combines with J gene TRBJ1-5; tentatively, D is TRBD1 (5 bases). The starting material was peripheral blood, obtained 28 days after the second dose of the MenACWY control vaccine. This sequence was found in an adult who received the MenACWY meningococcal vaccine as a control. The CDR3 protein is CASSLVAGLDQPQHF. CDR3 nucleotide sequence: TGTGCCAGCAGCTTAGTCGCAGGGTTGGACCAGCCCCAGCATTTT.